Reported below is one T cell receptor (beta chain). The antigen remains unidentified. This sample stems from a study of T cells in Graves' hyperthyroidism and ophthalmopathy. RNA transcripts gave rise to amplified TCR beta CDR3 regions. Using the HTBI primer set, a first-round RT-PCR was run on the TCR CDR3. Each CDR3 protein gets one entry after TCRdb re-called the multiplex PCR reads with MiXCR. The table shows some 440,000 distinct CDR3 sequences, with less than 20% occurring only once. Study-wide results and caveats: Most thyroid clonotypes with frequency above 0.001 were detected in blood. In simple terms, a model built on 13 V-J features told ophthalmopathy apart from stable hyperthyroidism.

The sequence was obtained from a woman aged 18-29 years with Graves' hyperthyroidism. The source material was blood.

The CDR3: CASSPPSGISSYNEQFF. DNA of the CDR3: TGTGCCAGCTCACCACCTTCCGGGATAAGCTCCTACAATGAGCAGTTCTTC. The chain has TRBV18 and TRBJ2-1; tentative D call: TRBD2 (5 bases). V lost 0 bases and J lost 0, with 12 bases in between. The CDR3 is made up of 17 amino acids. Germline V CDR1 and CDR2: KGHSH, LQKENI.